The TCR beta chain described here comes from a study of cytomegalovirus exposure and HLA in healthy donors (dated 2017 in TCRdb). About the full investigation: In an earlier analysis of 450 to 750 of the donors, roughly 300 Gb of sequence data and 90 million to 120 million unique TCR beta sequences from 150 million to 200 million T cells were reported. Class I and class II HLA loci were covered by the typing at four-digit resolution. Because of strong linkage in the cohort, a few DR-DQ haplotypes were treated as single units for association and clustering. Genome-wide SNP genotypes for about 55% of the roughly 670 donors were used in a later genetic analysis, which treated that subset as a discovery cohort. Donor age, sex, ethnicity and CMV serostatus were collected together with the repertoire data. Among the roughly 400 genotyped donors, around 81% belonged to the genetic ancestry cluster associated with self-reported Caucasian donors. High-throughput TCR immunosequencing, statistical association of individual TCRs with disease status, and machine learning were combined to predict cytomegalovirus infection status. Every repertoire in the discovery cohort had been generated on one and the same sequencing platform. Typing coverage varied by locus: about 620-640 donors for A, B, C, DRB1 and DQB1; under 550 for DQA1; about 570 for DPA1; 400 to 480 for DPB1. Rather than drawing on any new phenotypic data, the later analysis identified candidate immune exposures from TCR beta sequences and the way those sequences occurred across donors. A later analysis re-examined previously published TCR beta repertoires from hundreds of donors and added high-resolution HLA genotyping to investigate patterns of TCR occurrence. To decide whether each TCR beta V gene segment behaved as functional or pseudogenic, an earlier analysis of 587 of the donors relied on high-throughput TCR beta sequencing. The study profiled the T cell repertoires of 550 to 700 subjects by immunosequencing and related them to cytomegalovirus serostatus. Among 398 genotyped donors of the cohort, an average of about 240,000 unique TCR beta nucleotide sequences were sequenced per donor, roughly 20% of them non-productive. The aim of the study was to test whether cataloging public T cell receptors could identify signatures of past pathogen exposure. An early release that covered fewer than 750 HLA-typed donors contained about 290 gigabases of sequencing data and some 87 million unique TCR sequences. A separate validation cohort of 90 to 150 different subjects was used in addition to the roughly 700-subject first cohort. The study at large found these results: According to a later analysis, TCR association rates differed among HLA loci, with DRB1 alleles showing the most associated TCRs and HLA-C alleles showing the fewest. Linkage disequilibrium might explain the correlated functional status among segregating V segments, but an unknown experimental factor could not be excluded. In a later analysis, HLA-associated TCR beta chains were found to be more clonally expanded and to have lower generation probabilities than equally common non-associated chains. A later genetic analysis associated a missense DCLRE1C variant with V-gene and J-gene trimming of TCR beta chains, and an independent cohort replicated the association. Around 16 rarely observed V segments, including chromosome 9 orphons, were excluded from the earlier analysis of just under 600 of the donors because counts were too low. The 87-base-pair reads could not distinguish some IMGT-functional V segments, including TRBV6-2 and TRBV6-3, so those segments were excluded. In a later genetic analysis, fewer N-insertions in productive TCRs were reported among donors in an Asian-associated ancestry cluster than the roughly 700-donor mean. Assigning TCR associations to individual alleles was difficult when HLA alleles, especially DR and DQ, strongly co-occurred. The classifier was reported to diagnose cytomegalovirus status with high specificity and sensitivity in both the original and validation cohorts. Immune exposure information for the cohort was limited to CMV serostatus. Several of the top co-occurrence clusters appeared to be linked to parvovirus B19, influenza, CMV and Epstein-Barr virus, according to a later analysis. A later analysis associated about 17,000 TCR beta sequences with specific HLA alleles at a false discovery rate of 0.05. A further reported finding was that TCR beta sequences accurately predicted the HLA-A and HLA-B alleles for most subjects in the first cohort. In an earlier analysis of some 500 of the donors, most TCR beta V segments appeared in productive rearrangements about 90% or about 30% of the time, broadly matching IMGT annotations. According to the authors, the approach could potentially be generalized to other disease states and immunological phenotypes. Most TCR sequences were seen in very few donors, while some public TCRs were found in many individuals. The cohort was sequenced for TCR beta chains only, and without alpha or paired-chain data the features that could be detected were limited. A later analysis found that most CMV-associated TCR beta chains appeared HLA-restricted, with HLA associations seemingly driven largely by CMV exposure. The sequencing pipeline was judged likely to have produced a cluster of highly shared sequence variants as a technical artifact. In vitro tests confirmed that a few of the cytomegalovirus-associated TCR beta chains recognize cytomegalovirus antigens. Presence/absence analyses assumed roughly uniform sequencing depth across donors, an assumption that may not hold. Because HLA typing was missing for some donors at each locus, association tests included only the typed subset. In the study, approximately 160 TCR beta chains were listed as associated with cytomegalovirus.

From the germline V gene (reference sequence), CDR1 is SEHNR and CDR2 is FQNEAQ. The CDR3 starts with the cysteine, ends with the phenylalanine, and has 15 residues. CDR3 DNA is the only sequence kept; it has 45 bases, read in frame from the first base. At the junction V is shortened by 2 bases and J by 5 bases, with 10 bases in between. Libraries were made using the immunoSEQ multiplex PCR assay. A mixture of 60 forward primers for TCR Vbeta segments and 13 reverse primers for TCR Jbeta segments was used in the multiplex PCR. A multiplex PCR assay on genomic DNA amplified the CDR3 region of rearranged TCR beta genes. On the Illumina HiSeq System, the amplified TCR beta libraries were sequenced as 87-base-pair reads. Turning to the authors' computational methods: In a later analysis, 70 million to 95 million unique TCR beta chains were counted across the roughly 670 repertoires, and approximately 11 million of these chains were shared by at least two donors. Raw reads were error-corrected and collapsed into unique sequences with a nearest-neighbor algorithm that merged closely related sequences to remove PCR and sequencing errors. V, D and J gene segments were assigned by aligning CDR3 sequences to IMGT reference sequences. For a sequence to be retained, a match of at least six nucleotides to both a V gene segment and a J gene segment was required. A rearrangement was called productive if the CDR3 had no stop codons and remained in frame with V and J, and every other rearrangement was called non-productive. Following IMGT convention, CDR3 was defined as the stretch from the second conserved V-encoded cysteine up to the conserved J-encoded phenylalanine. The earlier analysis of 587 of the donors excluded sequences that lacked an unambiguous match to a single V gene segment. An earlier analysis of a few hundred of the donors classified V segments as functional when productive rearrangements were above 56.7% and as segregating when the standard deviation between donors was above 5%. A statistical classification framework was built for diagnosing cytomegalovirus status from the catalog of TCR beta chain sequences. In a later analysis, V and J genes were assigned by comparing TCR nucleotide sequences against IMGT/GENE-DB human TR gene sequences. In a later analysis, CDR3 sequences and most-parsimonious VDJ recombination scenarios were assigned using the TCRdist pipeline. In a later analysis, each TCR beta chain was defined by its CDR3 amino acid sequence together with its V-gene family, and reads without a unique V-gene family were excluded. To address suspected cross-contamination and a sequencing artifact, a later analysis removed 450 to 700 highly shared, low-generation-probability nucleotide sequences. In a later analysis, a clonal expansion index for each public chain was calculated from normalized within-repertoire ranks of inferred template counts. In a later analysis, generation probabilities were computed using a VDJ recombination model fitted to out-of-frame rearrangements, and the results were checked against IGoR. A later analysis scored TCR-TCR, TCR-HLA and TCR-CMV co-occurrence with hypergeometric tests, applying a repertoire-size bias correction to TCR pairs. A later analysis estimated false discovery rates by permuting HLA or CMV assignments 20 times. In a later analysis, co-occurring TCRs were grouped with DBSCAN, and TCRdist sequence similarity was added when clustering was performed within HLA-allele-positive subsets. Repertoires with fewer than 30,000 or more than 120,000 public chains, plus five repertoires with anomalous nucleotide sharing, were excluded from co-occurrence clustering. TCRdb provides this immuneACCESS table in a form limited to in-frame rearrangements. Some clones are lacking; in checked studies, under half of them reflect an unresolved V gene, and why the rest are absent is not known. For V, J and clone size, that table is used; D and trimming come from the DNA. The sample yields roughly 130,000 clones; 70% to 85% were counted once. The ten largest clonotypes hold roughly 10% of the sample.

The cohort comprised several hundred healthy bone marrow donors. Cohort members were all nominally healthy when sampled, although unrecorded immune exposures were likely present. The donor tested CMV seropositive and was one of the 289 seropositive cohort members. A peripheral blood sample was provided by each donor, and peripheral blood mononuclear cells were used for TCR beta sequencing. The Qiagen DNeasy Blood Extraction Kit was used to extract genomic DNA from the blood cell samples. In regard to this clone: This receptor's antigen is unknown. One base away there is no much larger clone; base qualities are not given.

Sequencing input: PBMCs. This receptor was identified in a woman aged 50 to 65 in good health and CMV-seropositive. The chain was built from TRBV7-9 and TRBJ1-6, with TRBD1 tentatively as D gene (6 bases match). The CDR3 protein sequence reads: CASSLSGQNNSPLHF. The sequenced DNA: TGTGCCAGCAGCTTATCGGGACAAAATAATTCACCCCTCCACTTT.